This T cell receptor (beta chain) was found in a study of shared clonotypes between healthy human individuals. Overall study results and limits: Clonotypes shared by all four donors outscored non-shared clonotypes in generation probability. Sharing across four donors was seen in roughly 5% of naive CD4 clonotypes. Investigators expected sequencing depth to affect clonotype sharing among donors.

Clones were read by immunoSEQ multiplex PCR, and TCRdb kept only the in-frame ones, dropping some. The table records 760,000 or so clones, 90% to 98% of them present only once. Naive CD8 cells, CD45RO-negative and positively selected for CCR7, excluded terminally differentiated effector memory CD45RA+ cells. As regards this clone: The antigen remains unidentified.

CDR1 SQVTM and CDR2 ANQGSEA come from the germline V gene. Trimming shortened V by 5 bases and J by 0 bases, and 10 bases separated the two germline ends. The CDR3 contains 13 residues. The genes are TRBV29-1 and TRBJ1-2; D is undetermined. The source is a man aged 30-40 years in good health. Sequencing input: naive CD8+ T cells sorted from blood. This chain's CDR3 is CSVPVRANYGYTF. CDR3 in DNA: TGCAGCGTTCCCGTCAGAGCTAACTATGGCTACACCTTC.